These 25 T cell receptor beta chains originate from one sample sequenced in a study of blood T cell repertoires in COVID-19. The data were produced by immunoSEQ multiplex PCR, yet TCRdb's version contains in-frame clones alone and is incomplete. The data contain approximately 63,000 clones, roughly three quarters of them singletons. The sequenced material came from peripheral blood. The receptors derive from a woman between 65 and 79 years old with acute or convalescent COVID-19.

The V gene is TRBV28, the J gene TRBJ1-1, with a weak D call TRBD1 (6 bases). The CDR3 is made up of 15 amino acids. Trimming removed 2 bases at V and 8 bases at J, with 18 bases between. CDR1 is MDHEN and CDR2 is SYDVKM in the germline V gene. The CDR3 region is CASSLQDRSTFEAFF. DNA of the CDR3: TGTGCCAGCAGTTTACAGGACAGATCTACTTTCGAAGCTTTCTTT.

The CDR3 loop reads CASSEGGISSGNTIYF. The DNA for the CDR3 is TGTGCCAGCAGTGAAGGGGGCATCAGCTCTGGAAACACCATATATTTT. This chain connects TRBV2 to TRBJ1-3, with a weak D call TRBD1 (5 bases). The CDR3 has 16 amino acids. V was shortened by 1 base and J by 0 bases, with 10 bases between the two germline ends. Germline V gene data show CDR1 as SNHLY and CDR2 as FYNNEI.

This chain's CDR3 is CASSPRTGGTYEQYF. The CDR3 DNA sequence: TGTGCCAGCAGTCCTCGGACAGGGGGTACCTACGAGCAGTACTTC. The genes are TRBV2 and TRBJ2-7; 10 bases align to TRBD1. Trimming took 5 bases from V and 2 from J; bases not matched to a gene: 6. This CDR3 region has 15 residues. Germline V CDR1 and CDR2: SNHLY, FYNNEI. The full variable domain, completed using reference TRBV2 and TRBJ2-7, is EPEVTQTPSHQVTQMGQEVILRCVPISNHLYFYWYRQILGQKVEFLVSFYNNEISEKSEIFDDQFSVERPDGSNFTLKIRSTKLEDSAMYFCASSPRTGGTYEQYFGPGTRLTVT.

J is TRBJ1-2 and V is TRBV27, with D tentatively TRBD1 (5 bases). Germline V CDR1 and CDR2: MNHEY, SMNVEV (reference sequence). V was trimmed by 5 bases and J by 7 bases, leaving 17 bases between them. CDR3 length: 14 amino acids. CDR3 residues: CASSNWRAGGGYTF. CDR3 coding DNA: TGTGCCAGCAGTAACTGGCGGGCCGGGGGTGGCTACACCTTC.

The J gene is TRBJ2-5, the V gene TRBV6-2 or TRBV6-3; D uncertain. Germline V gene data show CDR1 as MNHEY and CDR2 as SVGEGT. The CDR3 runs to 14 residues. Trimming removed 0 bases from V and 2 bases from J, with 7 bases in between. CDR3 DNA: TGTGCCAGCAGTTACTCGGAGACTCAAGAGACCCAGTACTTC. Protein: CASSYSETQETQYF.

The sample holds a few counts of this clone. The chain combines TRBV7-2 with TRBJ1-1; D uncertain. The germline CDR1 and CDR2 sequences are SGHTA and FQGNSA. The CDR3 contains 13 residues. Trimming stripped 4 bases from V and 4 bases from J, with 10 bases between. Here the CDR3 DNA reads TGTGCCAGCAGCTCCTCCGGGGTCACTGAAGCTTTCTTT. It specifies CASSSSGVTEAFF. Full variable domain (rest looked up from reference TRBV7-2 and TRBJ1-1): GAGVSQSPSNKVTEKGKDVELRCDPISGHTALYWYRQSLGQGLEFLIYFQGNSAPDKSGLPSDRFSAERTGGSVSTLTIQRTQQEDSAVYLCASSSSGVTEAFFGQGTRLTVV.

The chain uses TRBV28 and TRBJ1-2; 8 nucleotides agree with TRBD1. CDR1 is MDHEN, CDR2 SYDVKM, per germline. The CDR3 is 14 amino acids. Trimming took 2 bases from V and 2 from J; bases not matched to a gene: 1. For the CDR3, the DNA is TGTGCCAGCAGTTTAAGACAGGGGAACTATGGCTACACCTTC. Amino acid sequence: CASSLRQGNYGYTF.

The DNA of the CDR3 is TGTGCCAGCAGCGTAGGGCGGGGAAGGTCAGATACGCAGTATTTT. This sequence encodes CASSVGRGRSDTQYF. The rearrangement joins TRBV9 to TRBJ2-3; D possibly corresponds to TRBD2 (6 bases). The CDR3 has 15 amino acids. Trimming shortened V by 0 bases and J by 4 bases, and 12 bases separated the two germline ends. Looked up from germline, CDR1 is SGDLS and CDR2 is YYNGEE.

V gene TRBV5-8 combines with J gene TRBJ2-3; 9 positions match TRBD1. CDR3 length: 13 amino acids. Germline trimming cut 5 bases from V and 8 bases from J; bases unmatched to any gene: 6. CDR1 SGHTS and CDR2 YDEGEE come from the germline V gene. CDR3 DNA sequence: TGTGCCAGCAGGAAGGACAGGGGAGGTACGCAGTATTTT. Protein: CASRKDRGGTQYF. Using reference TRBV5-8 and TRBJ2-3 for the parts outside the CDR3, the full variable domain is EAGVTQSPTHLIKTRGQQATLRCSPISGHTSVYWYQQALGLGLQFLLWYDEGEERNRGNFPPRFSGRQFPNYSSELNVNALELEDSALYLCASRKDRGGTQYFGPGTRLTVL.

The chain combines TRBV18 with TRBJ1-6, with D uncertain. The CDR3 consists of 14 residues. Trimming pared 5 bases from V and 10 bases from J, leaving 15 bases between. CDR1 and CDR2 (germline): KGHSH, LQKENI. In DNA, the CDR3 is TGTGCCAGCTCAGCCGCGGCGCAGTCATCACCCCTCCACTTT. This gives the protein CASSAAAQSSPLHF.

This clone was observed a handful of times. The chain employs TRBV7-6 and TRBJ1-2, with TRBD1 identical over 8 bases. The CDR3 contains 14 residues. With 5 bases clipped from V and 5 bases from J, the junction kept 7 bases outside the gene matches. Germline CDR1 is SGHVS and CDR2 is FNYEAQ. The CDR3 nucleotides are TGTGCCAGCAGCCCACTTGACAGGGGTTATGGCTACACCTTC. This translates into CASSPLDRGYGYTF.

This chain links TRBV19 with TRBJ1-2, with 8 bases aligning to TRBD1. Germline assignment: CDR1 LNHDA and CDR2 SQIVND (reference sequence). The CDR3 runs to 15 residues. V shed 5 bases and J 6 bases; nucleotides not matched to a gene: 11. Written as DNA, the CDR3 is TGTGCCAGTAGTCACCCTAACAGGGGGGACGATGGCTACACCTTC. Translated, it gives CASSHPNRGDDGYTF.

The chain recombines TRBV5-1 with TRBJ2-3; the match to TRBD2 covers 9 bases. Trimming took 0 bases from V and 2 from J; bases not matched to a gene: 4. Germline CDR1 reads SGHRS; CDR2 reads YFSETQ. The CDR3 is made up of 16 amino acids. The CDR3 DNA is TGCGCCAGCAGCTTGGATGCTAGCGGGGACACAGATACGCAGTATTTT. Translated, it gives CASSLDASGDTDTQYF.

This clone appeared a few times. V gene TRBV7-9 combines with J gene TRBJ2-3; a weak D match, TRBD2 (6 bases). Trimming pared 5 bases from V and 0 bases from J, leaving 18 bases between. Germline V lookup: CDR1 SEHNR, CDR2 FQNEAQ (reference sequence). The CDR3 has 17 residues. The CDR3 sequence is CASSADPGRTSTDTQYF. CDR3 sequence (DNA): TGTGCCAGCAGCGCCGACCCGGGGAGGACTAGCACAGATACGCAGTATTTT. The variable domain in full, with the rest retrieved from reference TRBV7-9 and TRBJ2-3, is DTGVSQNPRHKITKRGQNVTFRCDPISEHNRLYWYRQTLGQGPEFLTYFQNEAQLEKSRLLSDRFSAERPKGSFSTLEIQRTEQGDSAMYLCASSADPGRTSTDTQYFGPGTRLTVL.

V is TRBV28 and J is TRBJ2-7; 8 bases are shared with TRBD1. CDR1 is MDHEN, CDR2 SYDVKM, per germline. Germline trimming cut 7 bases from V and 2 bases from J; bases unmatched to any gene: 10. The length of the CDR3 is 15 residues. The DNA for the CDR3 is TGTGCCAGCAAAACCACAGGGGGTCGGACCTACGAGCAGTACTTC. This translates into CASKTTGGRTYEQYF.

V and J are TRBV5-1 and TRBJ2-3; TRBD2 matches at 8 bases. Germline values: CDR1 SGHRS, CDR2 YFSETQ. Germline trimming cut 3 bases from V and 3 bases from J; bases unmatched to any gene: 12. The length of the CDR3 is 17 residues. The CDR3 is CASSSGLAGLKTDTQYF. Here the CDR3 DNA reads TGCGCCAGCAGCTCCGGACTAGCCGGGTTAAAAACAGATACGCAGTATTTT.

This clone was seen a handful of times. The rearrangement joins TRBV29-1 to TRBJ1-1; 7 nucleotides match TRBD1. From germline, CDR1 is SQVTM and CDR2 ANQGSEA. J gave up 0 bases and V 5 bases, and 3 bases lay outside the gene matches. CDR3 length equals 13 residues. CDR3 DNA: TGCAGCGTTCGGACAGGTTTGAACACTGAAGCTTTCTTT. Amino acids: CSVRTGLNTEAFF.

The chain is built from TRBV4-1 and TRBJ2-5; the D gene is possibly TRBD1 (5 bases). Germline CDR1 reads MGHRA; CDR2 reads YSYEKL. This CDR3 has 16 residues. The V and J ends lost 3 bases and 2 bases respectively, with 16 bases between them. The CDR3 reads CASSHQSQASQETQYF. DNA for the CDR3: TGCGCCAGCAGCCACCAGTCACAGGCCTCACAAGAGACCCAGTACTTC.

A few counts support this clone. The genes are TRBV7-7 and TRBJ2-3; TRBD2 might be the D (6 bases). This CDR3 region has 14 residues. Trimming stripped 5 bases from V and 0 bases from J, with 9 bases between. Germline lookup yields CDR1 SSHAT and CDR2 FNYEAQ (reference sequence). The CDR3 reads CASSQGGSTDTQYF. CDR3 in DNA: TGTGCCAGCAGCCAGGGAGGTAGCACAGATACGCAGTATTTT.

The gene calls are TRBV11-2 and TRBJ1-2, with TRBD1 identical over 9 bases. CDR3 length equals 13 residues. J lost 3 bases, V lost 5 bases, and 1 base had no gene match. Per the germline V gene, CDR1 is SGHAT and CDR2 is FQNNGV. The CDR3 reads CASSRDRDYGYTF. CDR3 DNA: TGTGCCAGCAGCCGGGACAGGGACTATGGCTACACCTTC.

There are a few counts of this clone. In nucleotides, the CDR3 is TGTGCCAGTAGTATAGATACAGGTCCTGGAAACACCATATATTTT. Its protein product is CASSIDTGPGNTIYF. This chain joins TRBV19 and TRBJ1-3, with D possibly TRBD1 on 5 matching bases. Trimming pared 0 bases from V and 2 bases from J, leaving 8 bases between. The V gene's germline CDR1 is LNHDA and CDR2 SQIVND (reference sequence). The CDR3 is 15 amino acids. The full variable domain, completed using reference TRBV19 and TRBJ1-3, is DGGITQSPKYLFRKEGQNVTLSCEQNLNHDAMYWYRQDPGQGLRLIYYSQIVNDFQKGDIAEGYSVSREKKESFPLTVTSAQKNPTAFYLCASSIDTGPGNTIYFGEGSWLTVV.

CDR3 sequence: CASSLEGTGKSGYTF. CDR3 DNA sequence: TGTGCCAGCAGCTTGGAGGGGACAGGGAAAAGTGGCTACACCTTC. The chain has TRBV5-4 and TRBJ1-2; 9 nucleotides align to TRBD1. V trimming: 0 bases; J trimming: 7 bases; junction bases outside the gene matches: 7. In germline, CDR1 is SGHNT, CDR2 YYREEE (reference sequence). The CDR3 runs to 15 residues.

The chain has TRBV2 and TRBJ1-5; D is unclear. Germline V gene sequence: CDR1 SNHLY, CDR2 FYNNEI. V lost 1 base to trimming and J lost 3 bases, with 10 bases between them. The CDR3 extends over 15 amino acids. CDR3 sequence (DNA): TGTGCCAGCAGTGAAGAACGCGGATTCAATCAGCCCCAGCATTTT. It encodes CASSEERGFNQPQHF.

This sequence joins TRBV24-1 and TRBJ2-3; 14 positions match TRBD2. This CDR3 contains 16 residues. The V and J ends lost 7 bases and 5 bases, in that order; junction bases with no gene match: 7. The germline CDR1 and CDR2 sequences are KGHDR and SFDVKD. The CDR3 sequence: CATSEGTSGGLDTQYF. The CDR3 bases are TGTGCCACCAGCGAAGGGACTAGCGGGGGATTAGATACGCAGTATTTT.

This chain links TRBV15 with TRBJ2-1; 11 nucleotides agree with TRBD1. This CDR3 region has 14 residues. Germline assignment: CDR1 LNHNV and CDR2 YYDKDF (reference sequence). The trim removed 4 bases at V and 8 bases at J, leaving 4 bases unmatched. CDR3 region: CATSTWDRGDEQFF. As DNA, the CDR3 is TGTGCCACCAGCACATGGGACAGGGGGGATGAGCAGTTCTTC.